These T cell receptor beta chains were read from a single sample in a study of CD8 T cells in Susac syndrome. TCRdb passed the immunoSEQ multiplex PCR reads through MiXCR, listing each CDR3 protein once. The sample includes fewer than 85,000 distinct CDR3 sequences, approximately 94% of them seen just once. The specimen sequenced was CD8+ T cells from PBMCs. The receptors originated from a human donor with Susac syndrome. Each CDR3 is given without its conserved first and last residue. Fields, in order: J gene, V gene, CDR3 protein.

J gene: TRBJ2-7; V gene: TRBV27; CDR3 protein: ASSPAPGPLYEQY
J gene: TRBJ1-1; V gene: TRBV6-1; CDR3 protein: ASKPGPPVSMNTEAF
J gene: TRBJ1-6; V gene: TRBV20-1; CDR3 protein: SARDIQGTRNSPLH
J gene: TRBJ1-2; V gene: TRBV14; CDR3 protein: ASSQEGLWDYGYT
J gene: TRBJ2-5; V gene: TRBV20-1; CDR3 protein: SARIPMTQETQY
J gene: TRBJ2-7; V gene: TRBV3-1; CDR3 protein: ASSPAPGRDYEQY
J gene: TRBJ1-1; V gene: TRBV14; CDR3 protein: ASSPWEAMNTEAF
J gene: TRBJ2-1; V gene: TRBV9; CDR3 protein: ASSVGAPGNEQF
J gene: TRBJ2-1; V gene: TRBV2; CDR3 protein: ASKTPEWTSERKNEQF
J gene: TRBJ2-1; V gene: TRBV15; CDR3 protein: ATSRVRGDGNEQF
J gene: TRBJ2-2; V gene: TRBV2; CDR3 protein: ASTQEGLAGGIGELF
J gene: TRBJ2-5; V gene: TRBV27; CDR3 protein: ASSNPSGEARETQY
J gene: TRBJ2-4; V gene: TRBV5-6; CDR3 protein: ASSLGLNIQY
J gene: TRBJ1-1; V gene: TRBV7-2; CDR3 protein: ASRHTTVEAF
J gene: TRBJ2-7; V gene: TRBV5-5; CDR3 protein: ASSGLEGGDEQY
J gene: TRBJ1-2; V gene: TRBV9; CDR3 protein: ASSPSMTGNYGYT
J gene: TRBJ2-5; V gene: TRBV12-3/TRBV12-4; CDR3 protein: ASTHGGAFRETQY
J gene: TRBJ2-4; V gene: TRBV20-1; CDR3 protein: SANRDSKNIQY
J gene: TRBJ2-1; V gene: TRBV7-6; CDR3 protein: ASSPLAGLAGQEYNEQF
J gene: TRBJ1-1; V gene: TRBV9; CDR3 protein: ASSVGPGGSTEAF
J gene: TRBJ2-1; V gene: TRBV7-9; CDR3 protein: ASSFSGGDSYNEQF
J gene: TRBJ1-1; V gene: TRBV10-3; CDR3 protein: AILMDRDTEAF
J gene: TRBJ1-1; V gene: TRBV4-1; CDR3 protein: ASSASRGLVEAF
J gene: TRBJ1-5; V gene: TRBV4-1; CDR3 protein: ASSQEGGARQPQH
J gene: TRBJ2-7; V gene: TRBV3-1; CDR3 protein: ASSPGGTGRSEQY
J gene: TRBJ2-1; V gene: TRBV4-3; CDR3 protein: ASSQEAYNEQF
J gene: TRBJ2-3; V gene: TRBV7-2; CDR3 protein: ASSLRGRGVDTQY
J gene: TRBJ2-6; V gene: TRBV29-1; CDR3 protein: SVGDRGLSGANVLT
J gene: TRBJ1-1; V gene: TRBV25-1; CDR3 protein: ASSGEGRADQAF
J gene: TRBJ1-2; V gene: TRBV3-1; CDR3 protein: ASSSARDSRGYT
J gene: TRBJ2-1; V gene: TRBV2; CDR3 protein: ASSEQRASYNEQF
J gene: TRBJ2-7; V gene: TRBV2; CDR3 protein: ASFDRYEQY